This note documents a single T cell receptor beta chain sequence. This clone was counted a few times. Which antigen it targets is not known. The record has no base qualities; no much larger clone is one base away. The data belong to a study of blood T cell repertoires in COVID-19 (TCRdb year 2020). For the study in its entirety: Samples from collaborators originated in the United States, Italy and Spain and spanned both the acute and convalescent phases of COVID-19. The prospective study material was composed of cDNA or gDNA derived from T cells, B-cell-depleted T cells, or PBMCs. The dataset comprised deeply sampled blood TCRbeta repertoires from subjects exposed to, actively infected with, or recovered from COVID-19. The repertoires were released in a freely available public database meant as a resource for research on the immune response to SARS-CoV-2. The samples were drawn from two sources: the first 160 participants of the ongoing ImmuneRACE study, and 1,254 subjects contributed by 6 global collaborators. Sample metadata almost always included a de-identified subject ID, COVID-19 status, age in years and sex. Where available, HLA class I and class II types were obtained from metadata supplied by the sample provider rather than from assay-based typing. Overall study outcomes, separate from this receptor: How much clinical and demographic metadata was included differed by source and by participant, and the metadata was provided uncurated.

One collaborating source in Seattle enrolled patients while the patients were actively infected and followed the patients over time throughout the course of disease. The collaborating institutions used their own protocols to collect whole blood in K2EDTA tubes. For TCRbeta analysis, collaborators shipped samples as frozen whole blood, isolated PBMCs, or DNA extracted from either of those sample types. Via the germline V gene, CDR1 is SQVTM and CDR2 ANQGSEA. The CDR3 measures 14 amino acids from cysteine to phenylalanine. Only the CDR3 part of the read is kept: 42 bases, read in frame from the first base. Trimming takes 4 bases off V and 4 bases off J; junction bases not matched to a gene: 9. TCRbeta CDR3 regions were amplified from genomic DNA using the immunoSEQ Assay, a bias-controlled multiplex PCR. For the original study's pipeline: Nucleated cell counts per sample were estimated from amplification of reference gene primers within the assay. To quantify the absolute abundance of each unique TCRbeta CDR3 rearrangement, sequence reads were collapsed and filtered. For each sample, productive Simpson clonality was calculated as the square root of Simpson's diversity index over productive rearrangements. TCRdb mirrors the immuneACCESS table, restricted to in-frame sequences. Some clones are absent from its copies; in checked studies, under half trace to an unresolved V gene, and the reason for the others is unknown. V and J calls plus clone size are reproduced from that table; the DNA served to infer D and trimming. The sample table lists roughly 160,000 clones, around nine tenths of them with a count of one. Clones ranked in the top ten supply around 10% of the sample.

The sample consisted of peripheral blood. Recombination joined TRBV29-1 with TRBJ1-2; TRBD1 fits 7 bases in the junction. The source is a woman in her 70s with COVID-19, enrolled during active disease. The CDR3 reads CSVVGDRDSYGYTF. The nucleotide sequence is TGCAGCGTTGTTGGTGACAGGGACAGCTATGGCTACACCTTC.